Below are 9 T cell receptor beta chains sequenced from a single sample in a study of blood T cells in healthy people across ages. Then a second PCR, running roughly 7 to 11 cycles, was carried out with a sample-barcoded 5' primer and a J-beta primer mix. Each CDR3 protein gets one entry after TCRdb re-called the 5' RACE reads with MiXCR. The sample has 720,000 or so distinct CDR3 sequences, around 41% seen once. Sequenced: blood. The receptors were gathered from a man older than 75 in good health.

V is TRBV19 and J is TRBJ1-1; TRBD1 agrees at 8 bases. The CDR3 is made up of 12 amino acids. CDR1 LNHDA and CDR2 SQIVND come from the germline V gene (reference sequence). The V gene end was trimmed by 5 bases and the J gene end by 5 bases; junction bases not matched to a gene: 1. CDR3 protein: CASSHRGTEAFF. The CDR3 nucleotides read TGTGCCAGTAGTCACAGGGGGACTGAAGCTTTCTTT. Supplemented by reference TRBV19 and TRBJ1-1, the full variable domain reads DGGITQSPKYLFRKEGQNVTLSCEQNLNHDAMYWYRQDPGQGLRLIYYSQIVNDFQKGDIAEGYSVSREKKESFPLTVTSAQKNPTAFYLCASSHRGTEAFFGQGTRLTVV.

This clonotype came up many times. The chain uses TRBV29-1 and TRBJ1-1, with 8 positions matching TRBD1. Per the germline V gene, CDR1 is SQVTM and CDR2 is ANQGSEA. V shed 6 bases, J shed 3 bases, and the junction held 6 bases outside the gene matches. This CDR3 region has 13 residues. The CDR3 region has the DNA TGCAGCGTGAACAGGGGGTTGGACACTGAAGCTTTCTTT. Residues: CSVNRGLDTEAFF.

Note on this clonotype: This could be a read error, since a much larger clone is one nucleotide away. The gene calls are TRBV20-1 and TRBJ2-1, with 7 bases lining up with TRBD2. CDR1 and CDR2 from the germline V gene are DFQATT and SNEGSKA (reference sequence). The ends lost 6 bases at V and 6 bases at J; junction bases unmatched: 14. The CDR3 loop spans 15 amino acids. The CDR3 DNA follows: TGCAGTGCCCCCACCCCACAGCGGGACCCCAATGAGCAGTTCTTC. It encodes CSAPTPQRDPNEQFF.

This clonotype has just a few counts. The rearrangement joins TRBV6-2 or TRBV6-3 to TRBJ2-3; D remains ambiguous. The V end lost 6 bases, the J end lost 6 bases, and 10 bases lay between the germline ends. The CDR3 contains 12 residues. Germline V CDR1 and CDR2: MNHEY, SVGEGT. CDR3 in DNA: TGTGCCAGCAGGAAACTCAGGGATACGCAGTATTTT. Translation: CASRKLRDTQYF.

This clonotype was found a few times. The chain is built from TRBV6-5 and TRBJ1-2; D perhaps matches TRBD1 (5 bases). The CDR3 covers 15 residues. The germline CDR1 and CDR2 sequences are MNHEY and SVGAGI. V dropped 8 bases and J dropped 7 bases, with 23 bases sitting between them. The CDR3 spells CASGPVAGASRGYTF. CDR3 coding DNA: TGTGCCAGCGGACCCGTCGCTGGGGCGTCACGTGGCTACACCTTC.

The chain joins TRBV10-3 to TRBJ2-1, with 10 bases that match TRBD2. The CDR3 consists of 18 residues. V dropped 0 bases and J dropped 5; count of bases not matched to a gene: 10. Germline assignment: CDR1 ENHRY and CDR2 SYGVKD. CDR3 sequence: CAISESGMTSGSNNEQFF. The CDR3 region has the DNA TGTGCCATCAGTGAGTCGGGGATGACTAGCGGGTCCAACAATGAGCAGTTCTTC.

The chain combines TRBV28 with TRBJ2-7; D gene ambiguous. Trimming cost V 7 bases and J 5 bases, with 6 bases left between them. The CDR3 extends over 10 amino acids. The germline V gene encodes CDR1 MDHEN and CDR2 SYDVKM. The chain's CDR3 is CASKLNEQYF. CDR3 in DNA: TGTGCCAGCAAGCTCAACGAGCAGTACTTC.

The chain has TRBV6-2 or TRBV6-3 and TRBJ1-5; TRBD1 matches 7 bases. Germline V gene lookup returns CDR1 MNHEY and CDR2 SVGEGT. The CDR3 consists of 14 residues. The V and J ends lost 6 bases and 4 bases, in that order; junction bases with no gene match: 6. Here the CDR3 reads CASRGGGRNQPQHF. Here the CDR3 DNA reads TGTGCCAGCAGGGGAGGGGGCCGTAATCAGCCCCAGCATTTT.

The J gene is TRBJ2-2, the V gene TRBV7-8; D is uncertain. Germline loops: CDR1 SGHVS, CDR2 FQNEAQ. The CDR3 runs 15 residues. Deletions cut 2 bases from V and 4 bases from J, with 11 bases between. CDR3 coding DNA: TGTGCCAGCAGCTTAAGCAGCTTGGGCACCGGGGAGCTGTTTTTT. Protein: CASSLSSLGTGELFF.